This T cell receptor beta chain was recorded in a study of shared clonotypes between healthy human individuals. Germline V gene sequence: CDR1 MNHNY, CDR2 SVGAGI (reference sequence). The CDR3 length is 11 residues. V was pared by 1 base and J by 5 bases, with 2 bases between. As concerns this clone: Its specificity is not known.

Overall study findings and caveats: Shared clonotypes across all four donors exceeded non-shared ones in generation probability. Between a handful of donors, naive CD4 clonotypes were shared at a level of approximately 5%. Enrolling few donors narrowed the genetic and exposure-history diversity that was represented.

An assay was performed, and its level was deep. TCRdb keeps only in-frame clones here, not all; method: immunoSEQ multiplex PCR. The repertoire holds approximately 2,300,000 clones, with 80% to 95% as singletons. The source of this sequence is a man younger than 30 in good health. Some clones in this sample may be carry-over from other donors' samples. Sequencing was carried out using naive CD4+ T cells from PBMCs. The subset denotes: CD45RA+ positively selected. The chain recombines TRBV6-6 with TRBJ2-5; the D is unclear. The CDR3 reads CASSYYETQYF. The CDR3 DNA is TGTGCCAGCAGTTACTACGAGACCCAGTACTTC.